The 10 T cell receptor beta chains reported below all come from one sample, sequenced in a study of CXCR3-negative and CXCR3-positive naive CD8 T cells. The method, 5' RACE with UMI labels, was used to prepare the TRB cDNA libraries. One entry per CDR3 protein, without DNA, is what TCRdb gives after re-calling the 5' RACE reads. The sample table sets out about 40,000 distinct CDR3 sequences. Specimen: memory CD8+ T cells from blood. These receptors all stem from a human donor in good health. Some clones in this sample may be carry-over from other donors' samples.

The chain recombines TRBV12-3 or TRBV12-4 with TRBJ1-6; TCRdb's assignment of TRBD1 cannot be checked, as there is no DNA. There are 14 residues in the CDR3. Here the CDR3 reads CASSRTGEESPLHF.

The J gene is TRBJ2-1, the V gene TRBV29-1; TCRdb calls TRBD2, which cannot be checked without DNA. The CDR3 runs to 14 residues. CDR1 and CDR2 (germline): SQVTM, ANQGSEA. The CDR3 protein is CSVFFGTSDNEQFF.

This chain connects TRBV10-3 to TRBJ1-4. Germline CDR1 is ENHRY and CDR2 is SYGVKD. The CDR3 is 14 residues long. The CDR3 region is CAISESGPNEKLFF.

The chain recombines TRBV6-6 with TRBJ2-1; TCRdb picks TRBD2, but there is no DNA to check that call. The CDR3 is 16 amino acids. From germline, CDR1 is MNHNY and CDR2 SVGAGI (reference sequence). Here the CDR3 reads CASSYGGLAGDDEQFF.

CDR3 in amino acids: CASSLVGAVSIGNEQFF. This chain joins TRBV5-6 and TRBJ2-1; TCRdb calls TRBD1, which cannot be checked without DNA. This CDR3 comprises 17 residues. Germline CDR1 reads SGHDT; CDR2 reads YYEEEE.

The chain employs TRBV29-1 and TRBJ1-1. The CDR3 spans 12 residues. CDR1 SQVTM and CDR2 ANQGSEA come from the germline V gene. The CDR3 protein is CICRGADTEAFF.

This sequence joins TRBV12-3 or TRBV12-4 and TRBJ2-2. The CDR3 covers 12 residues. CDR3 sequence reads: CASRYNTGELFF.

The chain uses TRBV7-2 and TRBJ2-5. CDR3 length equals 14 residues. Germline V gene sequence: CDR1 SGHTA, CDR2 FQGNSA. CDR3 sequence: CASSLFWTDATQYF.

V gene TRBV6-5 combines with J gene TRBJ1-2. Germline CDR1 is MNHEY and CDR2 is SVGAGI. This CDR3 comprises 13 residues. CDR3: CASSYSLDYGYTF.

This chain joins TRBV6-5 and TRBJ1-2. Germline values: CDR1 MNHEY, CDR2 SVGAGI. This CDR3 spans 13 amino acids. CDR3 sequence reads: CASSYGGTYGYTF.